Each of the 26 T cell receptor beta chains below was sequenced from the same sample in a study of blood T cell repertoires in COVID-19. Sequencing was performed with immunoSEQ multiplex PCR; in TCRdb, only in-frame clones are kept and a portion is missing. This table holds 100,000 to 150,000 clones, 88% found once. Sequenced material: peripheral blood. Receptor source: a man in his 70s with active COVID-19.

The chain couples TRBV27 to TRBJ1-5, with a weak D call TRBD1 (5 bases). The V end lost 6 bases, the J end lost 5 bases, and 17 bases lay between the germline ends. This CDR3 region has 15 residues. Germline V CDR1 and CDR2: MNHEY, SMNVEV (reference sequence). The CDR3 coding sequence is TGTGCCAGCAGGCCCATCGCAGGGATCGATCAGCCCCAGCATTTT. This gives the protein CASRPIAGIDQPQHF.

The chain carries TRBV5-1 and TRBJ2-2; TRBD2 is a possible D gene (5 bases). This CDR3 region has 15 residues. V was shortened by 0 bases and J by 1 base, with 7 bases between the two germline ends. Germline CDR1 and CDR2: SGHRS and YFSETQ. CDR3 sequence: CASSLAAGNTGELFF. CDR3 DNA sequence: TGCGCCAGCAGCTTGGCGGCGGGGAACACCGGGGAGCTGTTTTTT.

The V gene is TRBV5-5, the J gene TRBJ1-5; D call uncertain. CDR1 is SGHKS and CDR2 is YYEKEE in the germline V gene (reference sequence). This CDR3 contains 13 residues. Trimming pared 0 bases from V and 6 bases from J, leaving 7 bases between. The CDR3 sequence: CASSLAVVQPQHF. CDR3 in DNA: TGTGCCAGCAGCTTGGCCGTCGTTCAGCCCCAGCATTTT.

The gene calls are TRBV10-3 and TRBJ1-2, with D perhaps matching TRBD1 (5 bases). The CDR3 consists of 16 residues. Germline V lookup: CDR1 ENHRY, CDR2 SYGVKD. Trimming took off 2 bases at V and 0 bases at J, with 13 bases between the two ends. As DNA, the CDR3 is TGTGCCATCAGTGAGGCGGCAGGGCTCTCTAACTATGGCTACACCTTC. Its translation is CAISEAAGLSNYGYTF.

Comment on this clone: Additional DNA sequences in this sample encode the identical CDR3. The chain employs TRBV28 and TRBJ1-2; TRBD1 might be the D (5 bases). This CDR3 is built from 12 residues. V was clipped by 3 bases and J by 4 bases, with 6 bases between them. The germline V gene encodes CDR1 MDHEN and CDR2 SYDVKM. The CDR3 loop reads CASSLGGYGYTF. The CDR3 nucleotides read TGTGCCAGCAGTTTGGGGGGCTATGGCTACACCTTC.

The rearrangement links TRBV3-1 (or the pseudogene TRBV3-2) to TRBJ2-1; TRBD2 agrees at 8 bases. The V and J ends lost 4 bases and 4 bases, in that order; junction bases with no gene match: 6. Germline values: CDR1 LGHDT, CDR2 YNNKEL (reference sequence). There are 15 residues in the CDR3. CDR3 in amino acids: CASSLDSGIYNEQFF. In DNA, the CDR3 is TGTGCCAGCAGCCTGGATAGCGGGATTTACAATGAGCAGTTCTTC.

CDR3 loop: CAWRGGARLFNTEAFF. The CDR3 DNA is TGTGCCTGGAGAGGGGGGGCTCGGCTGTTTAACACTGAAGCTTTCTTT. This chain uses TRBV30 with TRBJ1-1; the D gene is possibly TRBD1 (6 bases). The V gene lost 3 bases and the J gene lost 2 bases, with 19 bases spanning the gap. There are 16 residues in the CDR3. Per the germline V gene, CDR1 is GTSNPN and CDR2 is SVGIG (reference sequence).

This sequence joins TRBV5-6 and TRBJ1-5; TRBD1 aligns across 7 bases. The junction had 10 bases not matched to a gene; V was cut back by 4 bases and J by 3 bases. The CDR3 has 16 residues. The germline CDR1 and CDR2 sequences are SGHDT and YYEEEE. CDR3 region: CASSNWGQSYNQPQHF. In nucleotides, the CDR3 is TGTGCCAGCAGCAATTGGGGACAGTCATACAATCAGCCCCAGCATTTT.

The rearrangement joins TRBV3-1 (or the pseudogene TRBV3-2) to TRBJ2-7; D unresolved. CDR1 and CDR2 from the germline V gene are LGHDT and YNNKEL (reference sequence). This CDR3 spans 14 amino acids. Trimming cost V 4 bases and J 0 bases, with 10 bases left between them. The CDR3: CASSPQLFSYEQYF. The DNA of the CDR3 is TGTGCCAGCAGCCCACAGTTATTCTCCTACGAGCAGTACTTC.

The J gene is TRBJ2-5, the V gene TRBV12-3 or TRBV12-4; D not resolved. This CDR3 is built from 11 residues. Trimming took 6 bases from V and 5 from J, leaving 7 bases between them. The CDR3 DNA reads TGTGCCAGCAGCGTCGGGGAGACCCAGTACTTC. Amino acids: CASSVGETQYF.

The V and J genes are TRBV18 and TRBJ2-7, with D possibly being TRBD2 (5 bases). Trimming pared 3 bases from V and 12 bases from J, leaving 15 bases between. Germline CDR1 KGHSH, CDR2 LQKENI. The CDR3 runs to 12 residues. The CDR3 sequence: CASSPDGVGWYF. The CDR3 coding sequence is TGTGCCAGCTCACCGGACGGGGTAGGGTGGTACTTC.

The V gene is TRBV27, the J gene TRBJ2-7, with D perhaps matching TRBD2 (5 bases). V was trimmed by 0 bases and J by 0 bases, leaving 9 bases between them. Germline V gene lookup returns CDR1 MNHEY and CDR2 SMNVEV (reference sequence). The CDR3 runs to 15 residues. As DNA, the CDR3 is TGTGCCAGCAGTTTATCGGTCGCGGGCTCCTACGAGCAGTACTTC. Translation: CASSLSVAGSYEQYF.

This chain uses TRBV7-8 with TRBJ2-7; 9 bases are shared with TRBD2. CDR1 is SGHVS and CDR2 is FQNEAQ in the germline V gene. The CDR3 runs 16 residues. Trimming cost V 5 bases and J 2 bases; bases outside gene matches: 10. The DNA for the CDR3 is TGTGCCAGCAGCCTTATGGGTAGCGGGAGCCCCTACGAGCAGTACTTC. Its protein product is CASSLMGSGSPYEQYF.

J is TRBJ1-1 and V is TRBV28; D is unresolved. V was shortened by 8 bases and J by 4 bases, with 11 bases between the two germline ends. There are 12 residues in the CDR3. Germline CDR1 MDHEN, CDR2 SYDVKM. The CDR3 bases are TGTGCCAGCGGAGGGAGGATCACTGAAGCTTTCTTT. It specifies CASGGRITEAFF.

V usage is TRBV5-1 and J usage is TRBJ2-7; D call uncertain. V gave up 2 bases and J gave up 0 bases, with 9 bases separating them. This CDR3 contains 14 residues. Per the germline V gene, CDR1 is SGHRS and CDR2 is YFSETQ. DNA for the CDR3: TGCGCCAGCAGCTTAGGCGGATACTCCTACGAGCAGTACTTC. It specifies CASSLGGYSYEQYF.

This chain links TRBV7-2 with TRBJ2-3; D possibly corresponds to TRBD2 (5 bases). This CDR3 is built from 14 residues. Germline CDR1 SGHTA, CDR2 FQGNSA. The V and J ends lost 4 bases and 4 bases respectively, with 12 bases between them. This CDR3 reads CASSSERRPDTQYF. CDR3 nucleotide sequence: TGTGCCAGCAGCTCCGAGCGGAGGCCAGATACGCAGTATTTT.

In its sample, this clone is medium-sized (0.01 to 0.1%). The chain employs TRBV28 and TRBJ2-2; tentatively, D is TRBD1 (5 bases). The length of the CDR3 is 15 residues. Trimming left V 3 bases short and J 2 bases short, with 10 bases between. Germline values: CDR1 MDHEN, CDR2 SYDVKM. The CDR3 DNA reads TGTGCCAGCAGTTTGGGGCGGTTTAACACCGGGGAGCTGTTTTTT. Residues: CASSLGRFNTGELFF.

This chain uses TRBV3-1 (or the pseudogene TRBV3-2) with TRBJ1-3; possibly TRBD1 for D (5 bases). Germline lookup yields CDR1 LGHDT and CDR2 YNNKEL (reference sequence). V shed 1 base and J shed 2 bases, with 15 bases lying between them. CDR3 size: 17 residues. CDR3 amino acids: CASSQGAGYFPGNTIYF. CDR3 DNA: TGTGCCAGCAGCCAAGGGGCAGGGTACTTTCCTGGAAACACCATATATTTT.

V and J are TRBV11-2 and TRBJ2-5, with D possibly matching TRBD2 (6 bases). In germline, CDR1 is SGHAT, CDR2 FQNNGV. The CDR3 sequence is 15 residues long. Trimming took off 1 base at V and 5 bases at J, with 14 bases between the two ends. The CDR3 here is CASSLVRGLKETQYF. The CDR3 region has the DNA TGTGCCAGCAGCTTAGTACGGGGGTTAAAGGAGACCCAGTACTTC.

This clone was observed a handful of times. Other DNA sequences in this sample translate to the same CDR3. The chain links TRBV11-3 to TRBJ2-3; D remains ambiguous. V was pared by 3 bases and J by 2 bases, with 9 bases between. Germline values: CDR1 SGHNT, CDR2 YENEEA. The CDR3 loop spans 14 amino acids. As DNA, the CDR3 is TGTGCCAGCAGCTTGACATCCTCCACAGATACGCAGTATTTT. It codes for CASSLTSSTDTQYF.

This chain connects TRBV27 to TRBJ1-2; TRBD1 agrees at 7 bases. The CDR3 loop spans 18 amino acids. Germline CDR1 MNHEY, CDR2 SMNVEV (reference sequence). The V gene end was trimmed by 2 bases and the J gene end by 6 bases; junction bases not matched to a gene: 18. The CDR3 sequence: CASSLNRPSHRGGHGYTF. In nucleotides, the CDR3 is TGTGCCAGCAGTTTAAACCGCCCCTCTCACAGGGGAGGTCATGGCTACACCTTC.

There are a few counts of this clone. This rearrangement joins TRBV5-1 to TRBJ1-1; 7 bases fit TRBD1. With 3 bases clipped from V and 12 bases from J, the junction kept 5 bases outside the gene matches. Germline V gives CDR1 SGHRS, CDR2 YFSETQ. This CDR3 is built from 11 residues. As DNA, the CDR3 is TGCGCCAGCAGCTCTGACAGGGTTTCTTTCTTT. Protein product: CASSSDRVSFF.

The chain links TRBV5-1 to TRBJ1-1; a possible D gene is TRBD1 (5 bases). V was cut by 2 bases and J by 2 bases, with 13 bases left in between. This CDR3 is 15 amino acids long. The V gene's germline CDR1 is SGHRS and CDR2 YFSETQ. CDR3 loop: CASSFQGKFNTEAFF. In DNA, the CDR3 is TGCGCCAGCAGCTTCCAGGGCAAATTTAACACTGAAGCTTTCTTT.

This sequence joins TRBV25-1 and TRBJ2-3; D not certain. CDR1 and CDR2 (germline): MGHDK, SYGVNS. The CDR3 is 11 amino acids. V gave up 2 bases and J gave up 6 bases, with 3 bases separating them. The CDR3 DNA reads TGTGCCAGCAGTGAACGGGATACGCAGTATTTT. Its translation is CASSERDTQYF.

The sample holds a few counts of this clone. The gene calls are TRBV7-2 and TRBJ1-1; 7 bases agree with TRBD1. V shed 5 bases, J shed 3 bases, and the junction held 12 bases outside the gene matches. CDR3 length equals 16 residues. From germline, CDR1 is SGHTA and CDR2 FQGNSA. CDR3 coding DNA: TGTGCCAGCAGCCCTTGGGGCTTCCAGGGGGACACTGAAGCTTTCTTT. Its protein is CASSPWGFQGDTEAFF.

This clone is a singleton in its sample. V is TRBV10-3 and J is TRBJ2-7; the D gene is possibly TRBD2 (5 bases). The V gene's germline CDR1 is ENHRY and CDR2 SYGVKD. This CDR3 has 12 residues. Trimming removed 9 bases at V and 1 base at J, with 10 bases between. The CDR3 loop is CAIRTGSYEQYF. The CDR3 DNA follows: TGTGCCATTCGGACGGGATCCTACGAGCAGTACTTC.